This TCR beta chain derives from a study of T cell responses to AZD1222 COVID-19 vaccine. Points from the study as a whole: Once two AZD1222 doses were given, Spike-specific TCR breadth and depth went up. Donors were largely white British and mainly female; clonal diversity was possibly underestimated. Targets within unmutated variant regions were reportedly found for nearly half of spike-specific TCRs.

This clone was detected only once. Its specificity is unknown. Produced via immunoSEQ multiplex PCR; TCRdb's table is partial and in-frame only. The sample comprises roughly 100,000 clones, approximately 86% of which are singletons, and less than 4% rests with the top ten. The sequencing used peripheral blood, collected 28 days after the second dose of the MenACWY control vaccine. This TCR derives from an adult who received the MenACWY meningococcal vaccine as a control.

The CDR3 DNA sequence: TGTGCCACCAGTGATCCGCGCGCGGGGGGCAACACCGGGGAGCTGTTTTTT. Translating gives CATSDPRAGGNTGELFF. The chain uses TRBV24-1 and TRBJ2-2; 8 positions agree with TRBD2. With 3 bases clipped from V and 2 bases from J, the junction kept 7 bases outside the gene matches. The germline V gene encodes CDR1 KGHDR and CDR2 SFDVKD. The CDR3 runs to 17 residues.